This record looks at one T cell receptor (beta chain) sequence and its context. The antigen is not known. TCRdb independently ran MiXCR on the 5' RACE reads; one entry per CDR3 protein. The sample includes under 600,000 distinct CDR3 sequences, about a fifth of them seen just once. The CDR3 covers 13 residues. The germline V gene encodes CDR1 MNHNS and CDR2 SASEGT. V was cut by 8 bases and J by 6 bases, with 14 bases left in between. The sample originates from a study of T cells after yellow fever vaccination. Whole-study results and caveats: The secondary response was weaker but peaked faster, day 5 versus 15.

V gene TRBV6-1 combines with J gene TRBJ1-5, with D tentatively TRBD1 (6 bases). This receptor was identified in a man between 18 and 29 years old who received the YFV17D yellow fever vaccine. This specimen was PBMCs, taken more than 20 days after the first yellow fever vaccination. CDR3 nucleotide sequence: TGTGCCAGCGCCGGGACACCCGCTCAGCCCCAGCATTTT. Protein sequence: CASAGTPAQPQHF.